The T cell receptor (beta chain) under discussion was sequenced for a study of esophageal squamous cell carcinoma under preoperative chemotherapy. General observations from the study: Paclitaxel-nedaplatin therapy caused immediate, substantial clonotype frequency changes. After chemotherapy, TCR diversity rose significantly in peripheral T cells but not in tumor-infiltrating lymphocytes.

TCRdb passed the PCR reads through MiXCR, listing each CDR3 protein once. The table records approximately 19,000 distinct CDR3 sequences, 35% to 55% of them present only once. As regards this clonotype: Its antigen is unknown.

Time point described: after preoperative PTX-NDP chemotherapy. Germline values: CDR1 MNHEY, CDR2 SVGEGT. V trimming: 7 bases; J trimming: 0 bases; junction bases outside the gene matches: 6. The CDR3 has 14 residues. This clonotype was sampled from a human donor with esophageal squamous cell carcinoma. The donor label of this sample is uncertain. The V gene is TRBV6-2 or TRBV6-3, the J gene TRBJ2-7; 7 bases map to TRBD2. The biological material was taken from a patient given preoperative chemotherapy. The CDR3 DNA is TGTGCCAGCACTCCAGCGGGACCCTCCTACGAGCAGTACTTC. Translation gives CASTPAGPSYEQYF.